The next 10 T cell receptor beta chains were all read from a single sample in a study of cytotoxic CD8 clonotypes in ibrutinib-treated CLL. Sequenced by immunoSEQ multiplex PCR; TCRdb stores in-frame clones only, minus some. The sample lists about 300,000 clones, roughly 76% occurring once. The sequencing here drew on PBMCs, taken at disease progression, from a patient treated with ibrutinib. These receptors originate from a human donor with chronic lymphocytic leukemia.

This clone occurred a few times. The chain uses TRBV5-4 and TRBJ2-7; 10 bases are a match to TRBD1. The CDR3 contains 13 residues. V lost 3 bases to trimming and J lost 3 bases; unmatched junction nucleotides: 0. CDR1 SGHNT and CDR2 YYREEE come from the germline V gene (reference sequence). The CDR3 nucleotides read TGTGCCAGCAGCTGGGACAGGGGCTACGAGCAGTACTTC. Translated, it gives CASSWDRGYEQYF.

The chain joins TRBV5-1 to TRBJ1-5, with TRBD1 matching over 7 bases. Trimming at V came to 0 bases and at J to 6 bases, leaving 9 bases not matched to a gene. CDR3 length: 16 amino acids. Germline-derived CDR1 and CDR2 are SGHRS and YFSETQ. In DNA form, the CDR3 reads TGCGCCAGCAGCTTGGGGACAGGCCCTCCGGGTCAGCCCCAGCATTTT. It yields the protein CASSLGTGPPGQPQHF.

V gene TRBV4-1 combines with J gene TRBJ2-3; D gene unclear. The V and J ends lost 3 bases and 8 bases respectively, with 18 bases between them. In germline, CDR1 is MGHRA, CDR2 YSYEKL. CDR3 size: 15 residues. CDR3 amino acids: CASSHLRVFEGTQYF. For the CDR3, the DNA is TGCGCCAGCAGCCACCTCCGTGTTTTCGAAGGTACGCAGTATTTT.

V gene TRBV29-1 combines with J gene TRBJ2-3, with D maybe TRBD1 (8 bases). V was trimmed by 1 base and J by 5 bases, leaving 19 bases between them. Germline CDR1 SQVTM, CDR2 ANQGSEA. This CDR3 spans 16 amino acids. The CDR3 protein is CSVEVQGDYLGDTQYF. Here the CDR3 DNA reads TGCAGCGTTGAAGTACAGGGGGACTACTTGGGAGATACGCAGTATTTT.

The chain employs TRBV7-3 and TRBJ2-5; TRBD1 is a possible D gene (6 bases). This CDR3 has 16 amino acids. V was clipped by 0 bases and J by 2 bases, with 13 bases between them. Germline V gives CDR1 SGHTA, CDR2 FQGTGA. Here the CDR3 reads CASSLTGALSQETQYF. For the CDR3, the DNA is TGTGCCAGCAGCTTAACGGGGGCGCTAAGTCAAGAGACCCAGTACTTC. Supplemented by reference TRBV7-3 and TRBJ2-5, the full variable domain reads GAGVSQTPSNKVTEKGKYVELRCDPISGHTALYWYRQSLGQGPEFLIYFQGTGAADDSGLPNDRFFAVRPEGSVSTLKIQRTERGDSAVYLCASSLTGALSQETQYFGPGTRLLVL.

The chain uses TRBV9 and TRBJ2-2; D remains unclear. Trimming left V 2 bases short and J 2 bases short, with 10 bases between. The CDR3 covers 15 residues. The germline gives CDR1 SGDLS, CDR2 YYNGEE. The CDR3 region has the DNA TGTGCCAGCAGCGTTTACGGAGCTAACACCGGGGAGCTGTTTTTT. It encodes CASSVYGANTGELFF. Using reference TRBV9 and TRBJ2-2 for the parts outside the CDR3, the full variable domain is DSGVTQTPKHLITATGQRVTLRCSPRSGDLSVYWYQQSLDQGLQFLIQYYNGEERAKGNILERFSAQQFPDLHSELNLSSLELGDSALYFCASSVYGANTGELFFGEGSRLTVL.

This rearrangement joins TRBV13 to TRBJ2-3; a weak D match, TRBD2 (6 bases). The CDR3 covers 14 residues. V was clipped by 4 bases and J by 4 bases, with 12 bases between them. CDR1 and CDR2 (germline): PRHDT, FYEKMQ (reference sequence). The CDR3 is CASSSGVLADTQYF. CDR3 DNA sequence: TGTGCCAGCAGCTCGGGGGTTCTTGCAGATACGCAGTATTTT. Together with reference TRBV13 and TRBJ2-3, the CDR3 gives the full variable domain: AAGVIQSPRHLIKEKRETATLKCYPIPRHDTVYWYQQGPGQDPQFLISFYEKMQSDKGSIPDRFSAQQFSDYHSELNMSSLELGDSALYFCASSSGVLADTQYFGPGTRLTVL.

This chain links TRBV5-4 with TRBJ2-5; D is undetermined. This CDR3 has 13 residues. V lost 0 bases and J 2 bases, leaving 5 bases between the germline ends. Germline V gene data show CDR1 as SGHNT and CDR2 as YYREEE (reference sequence). The CDR3 DNA sequence: TGTGCCAGCAGCTTGGGGCTTCAAGAGACCCAGTACTTC. Translated: CASSLGLQETQYF.

The chain carries TRBV6-5 and TRBJ2-3, with 12 nucleotides matching TRBD2. Germline values: CDR1 MNHEY, CDR2 SVGAGI. CDR3 length: 14 residues. V shed 9 bases, J shed 4 bases, and the junction held 5 bases outside the gene matches. The CDR3 coding sequence is TGTGCCAGTTCTAGCGGGGGGGCCCCAGATACGCAGTATTTT. Translation gives CASSSGGAPDTQYF.

The sample holds a few counts of this clone. CDR3 coding DNA: TGCGCCAGCAGCCAAGTCGGAGCACGGAGGACTTTCTTT. As protein: CASSQVGARRTFF. The chain couples TRBV4-1 to TRBJ1-1, with D uncertain. The CDR3 runs 13 residues. The V and J ends lost 1 base and 12 bases respectively, with 15 bases between them. Germline-derived CDR1 and CDR2 are MGHRA and YSYEKL.